This TCR beta chain is drawn from a study of Graves' ophthalmopathy and Graves' hyperthyroidism. Study as a whole: Stable hyperthyroidism referred to disease that showed no ophthalmopathy within 18 months of follow-up. Findings and caveats of the study: Detected in blood as well were most expanded thyroid clonotypes with frequency above 0.001.

For repertoire sequencing, the TCR beta CDR3 regions were amplified from RNA transcripts. The authors performed first-round RT-PCR with HTBI primers and then a second-round multiplex PCR. TCRdb used MiXCR to reprocess the multiplex PCR reads, holding one entry per CDR3 protein. The sample has over a million distinct CDR3 sequences, about 40% seen once; the top ten hold around 10%. At least ten counts were recorded for this clonotype. Antigen specificity is unknown. The sequencing sample was made of peripheral blood or thyroid tissue (not recorded which). The receptor was derived from an adult man with Graves' hyperthyroidism.

CDR3 in DNA: TGTGCCAGCAGCCTAGGACAGGGGCGTGACGAGCAGTACTTC. Translated, it gives CASSLGQGRDEQYF. The V gene is TRBV7-3, the J gene TRBJ2-7, with 9 bases that match TRBD1. This CDR3 has 14 amino acids. Germline V gene sequence: CDR1 SGHTA, CDR2 FQGTGA. Unmatched junction bases numbered 7, after V lost 5 bases and J lost 5 bases. Full variable domain (rest looked up from reference TRBV7-3 and TRBJ2-7): GAGVSQTPSNKVTEKGKYVELRCDPISGHTALYWYRQSLGQGPEFLIYFQGTGAADDSGLPNDRFFAVRPEGSVSTLKIQRTERGDSAVYLCASSLGQGRDEQYFGPGTRLTVT.